The 22 T cell receptor beta chains given below trace back to one sample, sequenced in a study of cytomegalovirus exposure and HLA in healthy donors. Produced via immunoSEQ multiplex PCR; TCRdb's table is partial and in-frame only. The sample holds 160,000 or so clones; around 85% are singletons and the top ten take around 2.4%. The sample was PBMCs. The source of these receptors is a man under 40 in good health and CMV-seropositive.

This clone was counted a single time. V is TRBV27 and J is TRBJ2-5; tentatively, D is TRBD2 (5 bases). Germline V gene lookup returns CDR1 MNHEY and CDR2 SMNVEV (reference sequence). This CDR3 has 13 residues. V dropped 6 bases and J dropped 5 bases, with 13 bases sitting between them. CDR3 bases: TGTGCCAGCAGCCCAGACTATGAGGAGACCCAGTACTTC. Its translation is CASSPDYEETQYF.

This clone turned up a few times. V gene TRBV27 combines with J gene TRBJ1-2, with D perhaps matching TRBD1 (6 bases). The length of the CDR3 is 12 residues. CDR1 is MNHEY, CDR2 SMNVEV, per germline (reference sequence). The V end was cut by 6 bases, the J end by 6 bases, with 11 bases between. This CDR3 reads CASSPGGDGYTF. The CDR3, as DNA: TGTGCCAGCAGCCCTGGGGGCGATGGCTACACCTTC.

There are a few counts of this clone. J is TRBJ2-7 and V is TRBV5-1; possibly TRBD2 for D (6 bases). V lost 0 bases, J lost 6 bases, and 13 bases lay in between. The CDR3 runs to 14 residues. Germline CDR1 SGHRS, CDR2 YFSETQ. CDR3 sequence (DNA): TGCGCCAGCAGCTTGGGACTAGGGGAGATCGAGCAGTACTTC. It yields the protein CASSLGLGEIEQYF.

The count of this clone is one. The chain uses TRBV4-3 and TRBJ1-1; D not resolved. The CDR3 is 13 residues long. Per the germline V gene, CDR1 is LGHNA and CDR2 is YSLEER. V gave up 0 bases and J gave up 10 bases, with 12 bases separating them. The CDR3 bases are TGCGCCAGCAGCCAAGATCCGTCCCGCGGAGCTTTCTTT. It yields the protein CASSQDPSRGAFF.

The V and J genes are TRBV5-6 and TRBJ2-7, with 10 positions matching TRBD2. Germline V gene data show CDR1 as SGHDT and CDR2 as YYEEEE. The J segment lost 6 bases and the V segment lost 4 bases, leaving 13 bases of the junction unmatched. There are 16 residues in the CDR3. CDR3 bases: TGTGCCAGCAGCCGTCTAGCGGGGGTCTACCGGTCCGAGCAGTACTTC. It is translated as CASSRLAGVYRSEQYF.

The chain has TRBV29-1 and TRBJ2-7, with 10 bases that match TRBD1. V was clipped by 5 bases and J by 3 bases; unmatched bases: 1. CDR3 length: 12 amino acids. Germline CDR1 reads SQVTM; CDR2 reads ANQGSEA. For the CDR3, the DNA is TGCAGCGTTCGGACAGGGGGCTACGAGCAGTACTTC. Translating it yields CSVRTGGYEQYF.

The table lists this clone with a count of one. CDR3 amino acids: CASIGPSGGLETQYF. In DNA form, the CDR3 reads TGTGCCAGCATCGGTCCTAGCGGGGGTTTGGAGACCCAGTACTTC. This chain uses TRBV2 with TRBJ2-5; TRBD2 matches at 10 bases. V shed 7 bases and J 5 bases; nucleotides not matched to a gene: 10. CDR3 length: 15 residues. Germline CDR1 and CDR2: SNHLY and FYNNEI.

This clone was counted only a few times. The V and J genes are TRBV2 and TRBJ1-3, with D perhaps TRBD1 (5 bases). With 11 bases removed from V and 11 bases from J, the gap between germline ends came to 19 bases. Germline lookup yields CDR1 SNHLY and CDR2 FYNNEI. This CDR3 is 12 amino acids long. CDR3 sequence (DNA): TGTGCCGCCGAGGACACGGATCTCGCCATATATTTT. Residues: CAAEDTDLAIYF.

V is TRBV2 and J is TRBJ1-2; a possible D gene is TRBD1 (5 bases). The V end lost 1 base, the J end lost 8 bases, and 17 bases lay between the germline ends. The germline V gene has CDR1 SNHLY and CDR2 FYNNEI. This CDR3 region has 15 residues. The CDR3 protein is CASSEDREGREGYTF. CDR3 in DNA: TGTGCCAGCAGTGAAGACCGGGAGGGACGGGAGGGCTACACCTTC.

The J gene is TRBJ2-5, the V gene TRBV18; D is unclear. This CDR3 is built from 15 residues. V was pared by 3 bases and J by 1 base, with 12 bases between. Germline V gene data show CDR1 as KGHSH and CDR2 as LQKENI. CDR3 in amino acids: CASSPPTAVQETQYF. For the CDR3, the DNA is TGTGCCAGCTCACCGCCCACGGCGGTCCAAGAGACCCAGTACTTC.

This chain connects TRBV4-1 to TRBJ2-2; D is ambiguous. The CDR3 spans 15 residues. V was clipped by 2 bases and J by 3 bases, with 10 bases between them. Germline loops: CDR1 MGHRA, CDR2 YSYEKL. CDR3 sequence reads: CASSQRSRDTGELFF. The CDR3 DNA follows: TGCGCCAGCAGCCAAAGGTCTCGGGACACCGGGGAGCTGTTTTTT.

The gene calls are TRBV9 and TRBJ2-5, with D uncertain. Germline CDR1 and CDR2: SGDLS and YYNGEE. The CDR3 contains 15 residues. V lost 0 bases and J lost 2, with 11 bases in between. The CDR3 spells CASSVDGRIQETQYF. CDR3 sequence (DNA): TGTGCCAGCAGCGTAGATGGCAGAATACAAGAGACCCAGTACTTC. Full variable domain (rest looked up from reference TRBV9 and TRBJ2-5): DSGVTQTPKHLITATGQRVTLRCSPRSGDLSVYWYQQSLDQGLQFLIQYYNGEERAKGNILERFSAQQFPDLHSELNLSSLELGDSALYFCASSVDGRIQETQYFGPGTRLLVL.

This clone occurred once. DNA of the CDR3: TGCGCCAGCAGTGAGTTCGGGAACACTGAAGCTTTCTTT. This gives the protein CASSEFGNTEAFF. The rearrangement joins TRBV10-2 to TRBJ1-1; D is ambiguous. The CDR3 length is 13 residues. Germline CDR1 WSHSY, CDR2 SAAADI. The V end lost 1 base, the J end lost 1 base, and 4 bases lay between the germline ends.

The CDR3 here is CASSLADRDQETQYF. For the CDR3, the DNA is TGTGCCAGCAGCTTAGCAGACAGGGACCAAGAGACCCAGTACTTC. V is TRBV7-2 and J is TRBJ2-5, with 7 bases identical to TRBD1. Trimming at V came to 0 bases and at J to 0 bases, leaving 1 base not matched to a gene. This CDR3 has 15 residues. Per germline, CDR1 SGHTA and CDR2 FQGNSA.

The V call is TRBV5-1, the J call TRBJ1-5, with TRBD1 matching 11 bases. This CDR3 contains 15 residues. Germline values: CDR1 SGHRS, CDR2 YFSETQ. V lost 4 bases, J lost 4 bases, and 4 bases stayed unmatched. DNA of the CDR3: TGCGCCAGCAGCACCGGGACAGGGGGTAATCAGCCCCAGCATTTT. Its translation: CASSTGTGGNQPQHF.

V gene TRBV9 combines with J gene TRBJ1-2; D uncertain. Trimming left V 3 bases short and J 5 bases short, with 14 bases between. This CDR3 has 14 amino acids. In germline, CDR1 is SGDLS, CDR2 YYNGEE. The CDR3 reads CASSGRGEPYGYTF. As DNA, the CDR3 is TGTGCCAGCAGCGGTCGCGGGGAACCTTATGGCTACACCTTC.

The V gene is TRBV18, the J gene TRBJ1-1; D is ambiguous. V shed 3 bases and J shed 3 bases, with 14 bases lying between them. Germline assignment: CDR1 KGHSH and CDR2 LQKENI. The length of the CDR3 is 15 residues. CDR3 DNA sequence: TGTGCCAGCTCACCTAATCGGGGAGGGTACACTGAAGCTTTCTTT. Translated, it gives CASSPNRGGYTEAFF.

The CDR3 DNA reads TGCGCCAGCAGCCAAGAGGGGGGTTATGGCTACACCTTC. Its translation is CASSQEGGYGYTF. The chain employs TRBV4-3 and TRBJ1-2; D is perhaps TRBD1 (5 bases). From germline, CDR1 is LGHNA and CDR2 YSLEER. V lost 0 bases and J 5 bases, leaving 7 bases between the germline ends. The CDR3 has 13 residues.

The V gene is TRBV9, the J gene TRBJ2-5, with a tentative D call TRBD1 (6 bases). The germline CDR1 and CDR2 sequences are SGDLS and YYNGEE. The CDR3 runs to 14 residues. V was trimmed by 0 bases and J by 2 bases, leaving 8 bases between them. The CDR3 is CASSVGTAQETQYF. The CDR3 nucleotides read TGTGCCAGCAGCGTAGGGACAGCTCAAGAGACCCAGTACTTC.

The chain employs TRBV4-3 and TRBJ1-4; D ambiguous. The length of the CDR3 is 15 residues. The germline V gene has CDR1 LGHNA and CDR2 YSLEER. Trimming stripped 0 bases from V and 8 bases from J, with 13 bases between. The CDR3, as DNA: TGCGCCAGCAGCCAAGAGGCAGGAGGGCGGGAAAAACTGTTTTTT. Translating gives CASSQEAGGREKLFF.

V gene TRBV18 combines with J gene TRBJ2-4, with D perhaps matching TRBD1 (6 bases). Germline V gene sequence: CDR1 KGHSH, CDR2 LQKENI. The CDR3 has 15 amino acids. Trimming shortened V by 1 base and J by 5 bases, and 12 bases separated the two germline ends. CDR3 amino acids: CASSPRADRENIQYF. DNA for the CDR3: TGTGCCAGCTCACCACGTGCGGACAGAGAAAACATTCAGTACTTC.

The chain combines TRBV10-2 with TRBJ2-7, with 7 bases lining up with TRBD2. CDR1 is WSHSY, CDR2 SAAADI, per germline. The ends lost 7 bases at V and 1 base at J; junction bases unmatched: 4. CDR3 length: 13 amino acids. CDR3 region: CASTGSGSYEQYF. CDR3 bases: TGCGCCAGCACCGGTAGCGGGTCCTACGAGCAGTACTTC.